Listed here are 20 T cell receptor beta chains from one sample, sequenced in a study of blood T cell repertoires in COVID-19. Some clones are missing from TCRdb's copy, which holds only in-frame ones; the method was immunoSEQ multiplex PCR. The table shows 150,000 to 200,000 clones, with approximately 80% occurring only once. The sequencing input was peripheral blood. The receptors were sampled from a woman aged 40 to 50 with COVID-19, enrolled during active disease.

The chain has TRBV19 and TRBJ2-6, with 7 nucleotides matching TRBD1. This CDR3 region has 16 residues. CDR1 and CDR2 (germline): LNHDA, SQIVND (reference sequence). The trim removed 4 bases at V and 0 bases at J, leaving 3 bases unmatched. The CDR3 here is CASSRDSASGANVLTF. DNA of the CDR3: TGTGCCAGTAGTAGGGACAGTGCCTCTGGGGCCAACGTCCTGACTTTC.

This clone has a single count. The chain's CDR3 is CAIKASGTNTEQFF. CDR3 coding DNA: TGTGCCATCAAAGCTAGCGGGACAAACACTGAGCAGTTCTTC. The J gene is TRBJ2-1, the V gene TRBV10-3, with 9 bases fitting TRBD2. Germline lookup yields CDR1 ENHRY and CDR2 SYGVKD. V lost 7 bases to trimming and J lost 9 bases; unmatched junction nucleotides: 10. This CDR3 contains 14 residues.

This sequence joins TRBV5-6 and TRBJ1-1; D might be TRBD1 (5 bases). V lost 1 base and J lost 0, with 13 bases in between. Per germline, CDR1 SGHDT and CDR2 YYEEEE. The length of the CDR3 is 16 residues. As DNA, the CDR3 is TGTGCCAGCAGCTTGTTAACAGGAGGGATGAACACTGAAGCTTTCTTT. Protein sequence: CASSLLTGGMNTEAFF.

This clone was detected only once. The V gene is TRBV6-2 or TRBV6-3, the J gene TRBJ1-1, with D unclear. V was pared by 1 base and J by 11 bases, with 11 bases between. The CDR3 has 12 residues. Germline V gene data show CDR1 as MNHEY and CDR2 as SVGEGT. In nucleotides, the CDR3 is TGTGCCAGCAGTTACTGGGCCGGAGGGGCTTTCTTT. The encoded protein is CASSYWAGGAFF.

The chain employs TRBV5-1 and TRBJ1-1; TRBD1 agrees at 8 bases. The J segment lost 5 bases and the V segment lost 3 bases, leaving 12 bases of the junction unmatched. The CDR3 loop spans 16 amino acids. CDR1 SGHRS and CDR2 YFSETQ come from the germline V gene. The CDR3 DNA sequence: TGCGCCAGCAGCTCGACAGGGGCCTTCCCAGGAACTGAAGCTTTCTTT. Translating gives CASSSTGAFPGTEAFF.

The V and J genes are TRBV12-3 or TRBV12-4 and TRBJ1-6, with no clear D. Trimming shortened V by 8 bases and J by 13 bases, and 15 bases separated the two germline ends. The length of the CDR3 is 12 residues. CDR3 sequence (DNA): TGTGCCAGCGTAGGCCCGAGCGGGCCCCTCCACTTT. This encodes CASVGPSGPLHF.

The rearrangement links TRBV11-3 to TRBJ1-1, with no clear D. CDR3 size: 16 residues. The V end lost 5 bases, the J end lost 3 bases, and 19 bases lay between the germline ends. Germline V lookup: CDR1 SGHNT, CDR2 YENEEA. The CDR3 here is CASSKRRTGLDTEAFF. The CDR3 bases are TGTGCCAGCAGCAAAAGGAGGACGGGTCTTGACACTGAAGCTTTCTTT.

The J gene is TRBJ1-5, the V gene TRBV6-5; 9 bases agree with TRBD1. Germline V gives CDR1 MNHEY, CDR2 SVGAGI. The CDR3 is 13 amino acids. V gave up 6 bases and J gave up 6 bases; unmatched junction bases: 3. CDR3 sequence reads: CASSQDRGQPQHF. CDR3 coding DNA: TGTGCCAGCAGCCAGGACAGGGGTCAGCCCCAGCATTTT.

This clone showed up just once. CDR3 nucleotides: TGTGCCAGCAGCCCTTACTTCAGGGGGGGCAATCAGCCCCAGCATTTT. It specifies CASSPYFRGGNQPQHF. This chain uses TRBV3-1 (or the pseudogene TRBV3-2) with TRBJ1-5; TRBD1 matches 7 bases. V shed 4 bases, J shed 2 bases, and the junction held 8 bases outside the gene matches. Germline values: CDR1 LGHDT, CDR2 YNNKEL (reference sequence). The CDR3 contains 16 residues.

In DNA form, the CDR3 reads TGCGCCAGCGGGACAGGGAACACTGAAGCTTTCTTT. Protein: CASGTGNTEAFF. V and J are TRBV10-2 and TRBJ1-1; TRBD1 agrees at 8 bases. The trim removed 8 bases at V and 1 base at J, leaving 0 bases unmatched. In germline, CDR1 is WSHSY, CDR2 SAAADI. The CDR3 is 12 amino acids.

The rearrangement joins TRBV7-9 to TRBJ2-7; D is uncertain. Germline assignment: CDR1 SEHNR and CDR2 FQNEAQ (reference sequence). The CDR3 spans 13 residues. V lost 2 bases and J lost 1, with 6 bases in between. CDR3 sequence: CASSLSRSYEQYF. CDR3 nucleotide sequence: TGTGCCAGCAGCTTAAGCAGGTCCTACGAGCAGTACTTC.

This sequence joins TRBV19 and TRBJ2-3; no clear D. The CDR3 runs to 15 residues. V was cut by 6 bases and J by 1 base, with 14 bases left in between. CDR1 is LNHDA, CDR2 SQIVND, per germline (reference sequence). DNA for the CDR3: TGTGCCAGTAGCCCTTTAGTCCGGGGCACAGATACGCAGTATTTT. As protein: CASSPLVRGTDTQYF.

The V gene is TRBV25-1, the J gene TRBJ2-3; 8 bases fit TRBD1. The CDR3 loop spans 16 amino acids. The ends lost 1 base at V and 4 bases at J; junction bases unmatched: 7. CDR1 and CDR2 from the germline V gene are MGHDK and SYGVNS. CDR3 nucleotide sequence: TGTGCCAGCAGTGAATTAACAGGGGGTTATGCAGATACGCAGTATTTT. Residues: CASSELTGGYADTQYF.

The chain recombines TRBV24-1 with TRBJ2-3; TRBD2 might be the D (6 bases). Trimming cost V 4 bases and J 1 base, with 11 bases left between them. This CDR3 spans 15 amino acids. Germline CDR1 is KGHDR and CDR2 is SFDVKD. The CDR3 protein is CATSDPGLRTDTQYF. The CDR3 DNA sequence: TGTGCCACCAGTGACCCGGGACTCCGCACAGATACGCAGTATTTT.

V gene TRBV20-1 combines with J gene TRBJ1-5, with TRBD1 as a possible D gene (5 bases). The V and J ends lost 3 bases and 3 bases respectively, with 9 bases between them. Germline loops: CDR1 DFQATT, CDR2 SNEGSKA (reference sequence). The CDR3 is 13 residues long. CDR3 coding DNA: TGCAGTGCTAGTTCGACAGACAATCAGCCCCAGCATTTT. Translating it yields CSASSTDNQPQHF.

The chain carries TRBV3-1 (or the pseudogene TRBV3-2) and TRBJ1-5, with D perhaps TRBD1 (5 bases). The germline V gene encodes CDR1 LGHDT and CDR2 YNNKEL (reference sequence). V gave up 4 bases and J gave up 0 bases, with 10 bases separating them. The CDR3 extends over 15 amino acids. The CDR3 sequence: CASSREGVSNQPQHF. The CDR3 coding sequence is TGTGCCAGCAGCCGGGAAGGGGTTAGCAATCAGCCCCAGCATTTT.

The rearrangement uses TRBV2 and TRBJ1-2, with D possibly being TRBD1 (6 bases). The CDR3 contains 13 residues. Germline CDR1 reads SNHLY; CDR2 reads FYNNEI. V shed 6 bases and J shed 4 bases, with 12 bases lying between them. CDR3 sequence: CASRPTGIYGYTF. CDR3 coding DNA: TGTGCCAGCAGACCCACAGGGATCTATGGCTACACCTTC.

This chain links TRBV5-1 with TRBJ1-6, with D unresolved. The CDR3 runs 13 residues. Germline values: CDR1 SGHRS, CDR2 YFSETQ. The germline V and J ends were trimmed by 0 bases and 6 bases, with 4 bases remaining between them. Here the CDR3 DNA reads TGCGCCAGCAGCTTGGTAGTTAATTCACCCCTCCACTTT. It codes for CASSLVVNSPLHF.

A single count supports this clone. This chain links TRBV11-2 with TRBJ2-1, with TRBD2 identical over 7 bases. Unmatched junction bases numbered 2, after V lost 5 bases and J lost 7 bases. The germline V gene encodes CDR1 SGHAT and CDR2 FQNNGV. This CDR3 comprises 12 residues. CDR3 loop: CASSPGGNEQFF. The CDR3 nucleotides are TGTGCCAGCAGCCCCGGGGGGAATGAGCAGTTCTTC.

The rearrangement joins TRBV27 to TRBJ2-1; TRBD2 aligns across 11 bases. V lost 7 bases, J lost 5 bases, and 1 base stayed unmatched. The germline V gene has CDR1 MNHEY and CDR2 SMNVEV (reference sequence). The CDR3 covers 13 residues. CDR3 loop: CASKLAGDNEQFF. CDR3 nucleotide sequence: TGTGCCAGCAAACTAGCGGGAGACAATGAGCAGTTCTTC.